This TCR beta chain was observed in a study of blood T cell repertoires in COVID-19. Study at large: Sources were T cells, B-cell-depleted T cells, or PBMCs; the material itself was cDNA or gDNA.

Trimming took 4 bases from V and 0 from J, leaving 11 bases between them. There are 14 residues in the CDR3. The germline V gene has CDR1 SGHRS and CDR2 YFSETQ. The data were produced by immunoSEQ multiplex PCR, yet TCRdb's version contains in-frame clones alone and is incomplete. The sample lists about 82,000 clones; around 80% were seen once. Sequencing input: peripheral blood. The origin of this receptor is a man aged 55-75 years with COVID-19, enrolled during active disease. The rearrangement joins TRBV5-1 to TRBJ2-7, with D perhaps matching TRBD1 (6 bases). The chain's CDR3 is CASSNQGYSYEQYF. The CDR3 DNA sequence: TGCGCCAGCAGCAATCAGGGGTACTCCTACGAGCAGTACTTC.